Following are 21 T cell receptor beta chains from one sample sequenced in a study of blood T cell repertoires in COVID-19. Some clones are missing from TCRdb's copy, which holds only in-frame ones; the method was immunoSEQ multiplex PCR. The sample lists some 30,000 clones, 75% to 90% seen once, with roughly half in the top ten. The specimen sequenced was peripheral blood. The receptor source for this set is a human donor with acute or convalescent COVID-19. The donor label of this sample is uncertain.

This chain's CDR3 is CASSLMTVYEQYF. DNA for the CDR3: TGTGCCAGCAGCTTAATGACAGTCTACGAGCAGTACTTC. This chain uses TRBV7-9 with TRBJ2-7, with D maybe TRBD1 (5 bases). CDR3 length: 13 amino acids. Trimming stripped 2 bases from V and 3 bases from J, with 8 bases between. CDR1 and CDR2 (germline): SEHNR, FQNEAQ (reference sequence).

The sample holds one count of this clone. CDR3 region: CASSLMARANSNTGELFF. DNA of the CDR3: TGTGCCAGCAGCTTAATGGCCAGGGCTAACTCGAACACCGGGGAGCTGTTTTTT. This chain uses TRBV7-2 with TRBJ2-2; D might be TRBD1 (5 bases). The CDR3 runs 18 residues. Deletions cut 2 bases from V and 0 bases from J, with 16 bases between. Germline assignment: CDR1 SGHTA and CDR2 FQGNSA.

This chain uses TRBV5-3 with TRBJ2-1, with unresolved D. TRBV5-3 is flagged as an ORF with uncertain function. Trimming took off 10 bases at V and 2 bases at J, with 19 bases between the two ends. The CDR3 runs 15 residues. CDR3 DNA sequence: TGTGCCTTCTCATCCCCCGAGAATCCCTACAATGAGCAGTTCTTC. Amino acids: CAFSSPENPYNEQFF.

J is TRBJ2-6 and V is TRBV29-1; no clear D gene. From germline, CDR1 is SQVTM and CDR2 ANQGSEA. The CDR3 has 12 residues. The germline V and J ends were trimmed by 6 bases and 4 bases, with 7 bases remaining between them. CDR3 sequence (DNA): TGCAGCGTAGCACAGGGGGCCAACGTCCTGACTTTC. Encoded protein: CSVAQGANVLTF.

The chain employs TRBV5-1 and TRBJ1-2; 7 bases align to TRBD1. The germline V gene has CDR1 SGHRS and CDR2 YFSETQ. The ends lost 5 bases at V and 4 bases at J; junction bases unmatched: 14. The CDR3 consists of 16 residues. CDR3 in DNA: TGCGCCAGCAGACCTGGAGGGACAGTGAGGCTCTATGGCTACACCTTC. It encodes CASRPGGTVRLYGYTF.

CDR3 nucleotide sequence: TGCGCCAGCAGCCAATTCAGGGGGCAGTACCAGCCCCAGCATTTT. Amino acids: CASSQFRGQYQPQHF. This chain connects TRBV4-3 to TRBJ1-5, with 8 bases lining up with TRBD1. J gave up 7 bases and V 2 bases, and 7 bases lay outside the gene matches. CDR3 length: 15 amino acids. Germline-derived CDR1 and CDR2 are LGHNA and YSLEER.

The rearrangement uses TRBV9 and TRBJ2-3; TRBD2 matches 11 bases. The CDR3 sequence is 17 residues long. J gave up 3 bases and V 2 bases, and 8 bases lay outside the gene matches. Germline V lookup: CDR1 SGDLS, CDR2 YYNGEE. Here the CDR3 DNA reads TGTGCCAGCAGCGTCCGAGCGTCTAGCGGGAGGACAGATACGCAGTATTTT. It encodes CASSVRASSGRTDTQYF.

The V call is TRBV7-6, the J call TRBJ2-2; TRBD2 agrees at 8 bases. V was pared by 5 bases and J by 4 bases, with 6 bases of the junction left unmatched. The CDR3 runs to 15 residues. Germline CDR1 is SGHVS and CDR2 is FNYEAQ. CDR3 sequence (DNA): TGTGCCAGCAGCCCGGGGGGGGCTAGCACCGGGGAGCTGTTTTTT. It specifies CASSPGGASTGELFF.

V gene TRBV6-6 combines with J gene TRBJ1-5; D unclear. CDR1 and CDR2 from the germline V gene are MNHNY and SVGAGI (reference sequence). V was pared by 5 bases and J by 0 bases, with 8 bases between. The CDR3 has 14 amino acids. CDR3: CASSDRYSNQPQHF. Here the CDR3 DNA reads TGTGCCAGCAGTGATAGATATAGCAATCAGCCCCAGCATTTT.

This chain joins TRBV2 and TRBJ1-1; D is undetermined. There are 12 residues in the CDR3. With 7 bases removed from V and 7 bases from J, the gap between germline ends came to 13 bases. CDR1 and CDR2 from the germline V gene are SNHLY and FYNNEI. The CDR3 nucleotides are TGTGCCAGCACCCAAAGTCGGGTTGAAGCTTTCTTT. It is translated as CASTQSRVEAFF.

The chain has TRBV18 and TRBJ1-1, with no clear D. Trimming cost V 5 bases and J 1 base, with 8 bases left between them. The CDR3 loop spans 13 amino acids. The germline V gene has CDR1 KGHSH and CDR2 LQKENI. CDR3 in amino acids: CASSGLENTEAFF. The CDR3 DNA reads as TGTGCCAGCTCAGGACTGGAGAACACTGAAGCTTTCTTT.

There are a few counts of this clone. V is TRBV5-1 and J is TRBJ1-6, with D possibly TRBD1 on 6 matching bases. The germline V gene encodes CDR1 SGHRS and CDR2 YFSETQ. The germline V and J ends were trimmed by 3 bases and 9 bases, with 16 bases remaining between them. The CDR3 runs 15 residues. CDR3 nucleotide sequence: TGCGCCAGCAGCTCGACCCTCGAAGGGGGTTCACCCCTCCACTTT. It is translated as CASSSTLEGGSPLHF.

The genes are TRBV25-1 and TRBJ1-3; the match to TRBD1 covers 7 bases. Germline CDR1 MGHDK, CDR2 SYGVNS. Trimming removed 6 bases from V and 2 bases from J; junction bases left unmatched: 4. CDR3 length: 14 residues. The CDR3 DNA follows: TGTGCCAGCAGGTCAACAGGGGCTGGAAACACCATATATTTT. It encodes CASRSTGAGNTIYF.

This clone was detected only once. The gene calls are TRBV23-1 and TRBJ2-7; 9 bases map to TRBD2. TRBV23-1 is recorded as an ORF, its role being uncertain. The CDR3 totals 17 residues. With 11 bases clipped from V and 0 bases from J, the junction kept 17 bases outside the gene matches. CDR3 amino acids: CAGGGVQKIPDSYEQYF. The CDR3 region has the DNA TGCGCCGGCGGGGGGGTCCAAAAGATACCAGACTCCTACGAGCAGTACTTC.

V is TRBV10-3 and J is TRBJ1-5; D perhaps matches TRBD1 (6 bases). Trimming removed 10 bases from V and 1 base from J, with 11 bases in between. In germline, CDR1 is ENHRY, CDR2 SYGVKD. There are 13 residues in the CDR3. The CDR3 here is CATTGQSNQPQHF. The CDR3 DNA follows: TGTGCCACCACCGGACAGAGCAATCAGCCCCAGCATTTT.

The chain uses TRBV13 and TRBJ1-2; 7 bases map to TRBD1. The germline V gene has CDR1 PRHDT and CDR2 FYEKMQ (reference sequence). The CDR3 loop spans 13 amino acids. Unmatched junction bases numbered 3, after V lost 3 bases and J lost 5 bases. CDR3 in DNA: TGTGCCAGCAGCTTCGGGACAGTTTATGGCTACACCTTC. Amino acids: CASSFGTVYGYTF.

The CDR3 spells CASSLDIQSTREQYF. The CDR3 DNA reads TGCGCCAGCAGCTTGGATATACAGTCAACACGCGAGCAGTACTTC. This rearrangement joins TRBV5-1 to TRBJ2-7; D is uncertain. Trimming took off 0 bases at V and 6 bases at J, with 16 bases between the two ends. Germline CDR1 is SGHRS and CDR2 is YFSETQ. The CDR3 length is 15 residues.

V and J are TRBV11-2 and TRBJ1-4; tentatively, D is TRBD1 (5 bases). The germline V and J ends were trimmed by 5 bases and 4 bases, with 8 bases remaining between them. Germline values: CDR1 SGHAT, CDR2 FQNNGV. The CDR3 has 13 amino acids. CDR3 amino acids: CASSPGLNEKLFF. The CDR3 nucleotides read TGTGCCAGCAGCCCGGGACTTAATGAAAAACTGTTTTTT.

The chain recombines TRBV7-9 with TRBJ2-3, with D possibly TRBD2 on 5 matching bases. The CDR3 length is 13 residues. In germline, CDR1 is SEHNR, CDR2 FQNEAQ (reference sequence). Trimming removed 7 bases at V and 6 bases at J, with 14 bases between. CDR3 residues: CASIGGSVDTQYF. The CDR3 region has the DNA TGTGCCAGCATCGGCGGGTCCGTGGATACGCAGTATTTT.

The V and J genes are TRBV19 and TRBJ1-5, with 7 nucleotides matching TRBD1. The CDR3 contains 15 residues. V was pared by 2 bases and J by 4 bases, with 5 bases of the junction left unmatched. Germline assignment: CDR1 LNHDA and CDR2 SQIVND (reference sequence). The CDR3 DNA follows: TGTGCCAGTAGTATAAACCGGGACAGAAATCAGCCCCAGCATTTT. Protein: CASSINRDRNQPQHF.

The chain links TRBV6-5 to TRBJ2-1, with a possible D match to TRBD2 (6 bases). The germline V gene has CDR1 MNHEY and CDR2 SVGAGI. Between the trimmed V and J ends, which lost 6 bases and 8 bases, there was a span of 17 bases. CDR3 length: 14 residues. CDR3 nucleotides: TGTGCCAGCAGCACTAGGGAAGGAGGGTATGAGCAGTTCTTC. Residues: CASSTREGGYEQFF.